The entry that follows covers one T cell receptor beta chain sequence. This entry belongs to a study of human T cells and chemical hapten exposure. Overall study context: Diphenylcyclopropenone doses were given weekly to the scalps of patients across the roughly 25-week study. Patch tests delivered 0.01% DPC to the upper back and were evaluated at 6 days.

CDR1 and CDR2 (germline): MNHNY, SVGAGI (reference sequence). V was cut by 0 bases and J by 4 bases, with 9 bases left in between. The CDR3 is 14 residues long. One entry per CDR3 protein, called by TCRdb with MiXCR from the RACE reads. The top ten hold approximately 3.4% of the sample, which has around 95,000 distinct CDR3 sequences, 10% to 12% seen once. Time point specified: pre-sensitization, week 0. As for treatment: therapeutic diphenylcyclopropenone sensitization with weekly scalp DPC. This receptor was taken from a woman aged 55-69 years with alopecia areata. Some clones in this sample may be carry-over from other donors' samples. The sequences come from whole blood, collected in connection with sensitization to the hapten diphenylcyclopropenone (DPC). The chain couples TRBV6-6 to TRBJ1-1; a possible D gene is TRBD1 (5 bases). CDR3 protein: CASSYSPRATEAFF. CDR3 nucleotide sequence: TGTGCCAGCAGTTACTCCCCCAGGGCCACTGAAGCTTTCTTT.